The sequence of this T cell receptor (beta chain) was determined in a study of regulatory T cells in long-lasting Graves disease. Overall study context: Less than 3 months of antithyroid drugs had been taken by newly diagnosed Graves' patients.

This clonotype was counted at least ten times. The antigen remains undetermined. V lost 6 bases, J lost 3 bases, and 15 bases lay in between. Germline lookup yields CDR1 MNHEY and CDR2 SVGEGT. CDR3 size: 15 residues. Library construction for TCR beta used iRepertoire HTBI primers and Arm-PCR of CDR3 regions. MiXCR, run by TCRdb on the multiplex PCR reads, gives a single entry per CDR3 protein. The sample has hundreds of thousands of distinct CDR3 sequences, about 15% seen once. Described time point: newly diagnosed GD, antithyroid drugs for less than 3 months. PBMCs provided the RNA from which the TCR library was made. Overall study findings and caveats: The study examined only peripheral blood, not thyroid tissue. Persistent disease preferred TRBV28, TRBJ1-2 and TRBJ2-5.

Separately, the same data were catalogued under a study of T cells in Graves' hyperthyroidism and ophthalmopathy.

The TCR comes from a woman aged 35 to 49 with Graves disease. The V call is TRBV6-2 or TRBV6-3, the J call TRBJ2-1, with a weak D call TRBD1 (6 bases). This specimen consisted of peripheral blood mononuclear cells (PBMCs), obtained at new diagnosis, from a patient treated with antithyroid drugs. This CDR3 is CASRSEETGYNEQFF. The CDR3 nucleotides are TGTGCCAGCAGATCCGAGGAGACAGGCTACAATGAGCAGTTCTTC.